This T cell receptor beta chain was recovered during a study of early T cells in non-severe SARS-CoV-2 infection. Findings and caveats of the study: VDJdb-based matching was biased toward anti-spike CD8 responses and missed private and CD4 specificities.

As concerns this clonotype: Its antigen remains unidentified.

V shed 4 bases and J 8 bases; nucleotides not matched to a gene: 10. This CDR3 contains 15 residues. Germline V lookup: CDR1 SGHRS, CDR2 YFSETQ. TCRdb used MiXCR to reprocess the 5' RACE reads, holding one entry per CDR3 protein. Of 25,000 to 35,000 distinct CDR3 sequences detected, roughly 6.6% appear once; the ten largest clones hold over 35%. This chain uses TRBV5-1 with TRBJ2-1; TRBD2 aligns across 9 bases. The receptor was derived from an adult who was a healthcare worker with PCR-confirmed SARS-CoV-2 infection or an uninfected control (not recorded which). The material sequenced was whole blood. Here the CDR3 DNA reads TGCGCCAGCAGCGAGACTGCGGGAGGGCCCCATGAGCAGTTCTTC. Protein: CASSETAGGPHEQFF. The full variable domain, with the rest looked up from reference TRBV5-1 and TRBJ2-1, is KAGVTQTPRYLIKTRGQQVTLSCSPISGHRSVSWYQQTPGQGLQFLFEYFSETQRNKGNFPGRFSGRQFSNSRSEMNVSTLELGDSALYLCASSETAGGPHEQFFGPGTRLTVL.